This is a list of T cell receptor beta chains from one sample in a study of T cell changes during pregnancy in multiple sclerosis. Some clones are missing from TCRdb's copy, which holds only in-frame ones; the method was immunoSEQ multiplex PCR. The sample carries 100,000 to 110,000 clones, 92% recorded once. The sequencing here drew on peripheral blood, taken after pregnancy. The receptors here all came from a female donor with multiple sclerosis, enrolled in a pregnancy study. CDR3s include the opening cysteine and the closing phenylalanine or tryptophan. Each record gives: CDR3 protein, CDR3 DNA, J gene, V gene, D gene, clone size. D genes are given only for firm matches. Clone size is shown for a subset of rows, as once, few, many or a class of expanded clone.

CDR3 protein: CASSASGLGNTIYF; CDR3 DNA: TGTGCCAGCAGCGCGTCAGGGTTGGGAAACACCATATATTTT; J gene: TRBJ1-3; V gene: TRBV9; D gene: NA; clone size: NA
CDR3 protein: CASMRSGIGVDYGYTF; CDR3 DNA: TGTGCCAGTATGAGATCGGGGATCGGGGTAGACTATGGCTACACCTTC; J gene: TRBJ1-2; V gene: TRBV19; D gene: NA; clone size: NA
CDR3 protein: CASTRGGGPNPYNEQFF; CDR3 DNA: TGTGCCAGCACCAGGGGCGGGGGCCCTAATCCTTACAATGAGCAGTTCTTC; J gene: TRBJ2-1; V gene: TRBV7-9; D gene: NA; clone size: NA
CDR3 protein: CAWSVGVGSPLHF; CDR3 DNA: TGTGCCTGGAGTGTCGGGGTCGGATCACCCCTCCACTTT; J gene: TRBJ1-6; V gene: TRBV30; D gene: NA; clone size: few
CDR3 protein: CSVELAGVSNEQFF; CDR3 DNA: TGCAGCGTTGAACTAGCGGGAGTTAGCAATGAGCAGTTCTTC; J gene: TRBJ2-1; V gene: TRBV29-1; D gene: TRBD2; clone size: NA
CDR3 protein: CAWSPGWRYGYTF; CDR3 DNA: TGTGCCTGGAGTCCGGGGTGGAGGTATGGCTACACCTTC; J gene: TRBJ1-2; V gene: TRBV30; D gene: NA; clone size: NA
CDR3 protein: CASSLDLGASGNTGELFF; CDR3 DNA: TGCGCCAGCAGCTTGGACTTGGGAGCTAGCGGGAACACCGGGGAGCTGTTTTTT; J gene: TRBJ2-2; V gene: TRBV5-1; D gene: TRBD2; clone size: NA
CDR3 protein: CASSSRTGNEQFF; CDR3 DNA: TGTGCCAGCAGCAGCAGGACGGGGAATGAGCAGTTCTTC; J gene: TRBJ2-1; V gene: TRBV9; D gene: NA; clone size: few
CDR3 protein: CASSGRGPTDTQYF; CDR3 DNA: TGTGCCAGTAGTGGGCGGGGGCCCACAGATACGCAGTATTTT; J gene: TRBJ2-3; V gene: TRBV19; D gene: NA; clone size: few
CDR3 protein: CASSEGTGISYGYTF; CDR3 DNA: TGTGCCAGCAGCGAAGGGACAGGGATTTCCTATGGCTACACCTTC; J gene: TRBJ1-2; V gene: TRBV2; D gene: TRBD1; clone size: NA
CDR3 protein: CAISTPTTDSSYNSPLHF; CDR3 DNA: TGTGCCATCAGCACGCCCACAACGGACAGCTCCTATAATTCACCCCTCCACTTT; J gene: TRBJ1-6; V gene: TRBV10-3; D gene: NA; clone size: NA
CDR3 protein: CASSTGVNQPQHF; CDR3 DNA: TGTGCCAGCAGTACAGGGGTCAATCAGCCCCAGCATTTT; J gene: TRBJ1-5; V gene: TRBV9; D gene: TRBD1; clone size: NA
CDR3 protein: CASSQVEAFF; CDR3 DNA: TGTGCCAGCAGCCAAGTAGAAGCTTTCTTT; J gene: TRBJ1-1; V gene: TRBV14; D gene: NA; clone size: few
CDR3 protein: CASSLRGEGYGYTF; CDR3 DNA: TGTGCCAGCAGTTTACGGGGGGAGGGCTATGGCTACACCTTC; J gene: TRBJ1-2; V gene: TRBV27; D gene: NA; clone size: NA
CDR3 protein: CASSLEQINTEAFF; CDR3 DNA: TGTGCCAGCAGCTTAGAACAGATCAACACTGAAGCTTTCTTT; J gene: TRBJ1-1; V gene: TRBV7-6; D gene: NA; clone size: NA
CDR3 protein: CASNSGMEGTQYF; CDR3 DNA: TGTGCCAGCAATAGCGGGATGGAAGGGACCCAGTACTTC; J gene: TRBJ2-5; V gene: TRBV2; D gene: TRBD2; clone size: NA
CDR3 protein: CASSTQTGANTGELFF; CDR3 DNA: TGTGCCAGTAGTACGCAGACAGGGGCGAACACCGGGGAGCTGTTTTTT; J gene: TRBJ2-2; V gene: TRBV19; D gene: TRBD1; clone size: NA
CDR3 protein: CATQQGLSTGELFF; CDR3 DNA: TGTGCCACCCAACAGGGATTATCCACCGGGGAGCTGTTTTTT; J gene: TRBJ2-2; V gene: TRBV7-7; D gene: NA; clone size: few
CDR3 protein: CASSSYYGQLNTEAFF; CDR3 DNA: TGTGCCAGCAGCTCATACTACGGACAGTTGAACACTGAAGCTTTCTTT; J gene: TRBJ1-1; V gene: TRBV11-3; D gene: NA; clone size: NA
CDR3 protein: CSGYGTAYGYTF; CDR3 DNA: TGCAGCGGATACGGGACAGCCTATGGCTACACCTTC; J gene: TRBJ1-2; V gene: TRBV29-1; D gene: TRBD1; clone size: NA
CDR3 protein: CASRGQRLQETQYF; CDR3 DNA: TGTGCCAGCAGGGGCCAGCGGTTACAAGAGACCCAGTACTTC; J gene: TRBJ2-5; V gene: TRBV6-5; D gene: NA; clone size: NA
CDR3 protein: CASSPGQGTNYGYTF; CDR3 DNA: TGCGCCAGCAGCCCGGGACAGGGAACTAACTATGGCTACACCTTC; J gene: TRBJ1-2; V gene: TRBV4-1; D gene: TRBD1; clone size: NA
CDR3 protein: CASGGGAYEQYF; CDR3 DNA: TGTGCCAGCGGCGGGGGGGCCTACGAGCAGTACTTC; J gene: TRBJ2-7; V gene: TRBV14; D gene: TRBD2; clone size: NA
CDR3 protein: CASSRTVATNEKLFF; CDR3 DNA: TGTGCCAGTAGCCGGACTGTTGCAACTAATGAAAAACTGTTTTTT; J gene: TRBJ1-4; V gene: TRBV19; D gene: NA; clone size: NA
CDR3 protein: CASSPHRGNQPQHF; CDR3 DNA: TGTGCCAGCAGCCCGCACAGGGGGAATCAGCCCCAGCATTTT; J gene: TRBJ1-5; V gene: TRBV7-3; D gene: TRBD1; clone size: NA
CDR3 protein: CASSQVGDGYTF; CDR3 DNA: TGCGCCAGCAGCCAAGTAGGGGATGGCTACACCTTC; J gene: TRBJ1-2; V gene: TRBV4-1; D gene: NA; clone size: NA
CDR3 protein: CASSRLSQETQYF; CDR3 DNA: TGTGCCAGCAGTAGACTTAGCCAAGAGACCCAGTACTTC; J gene: TRBJ2-5; V gene: TRBV27; D gene: NA; clone size: NA
CDR3 protein: CASSPPRLAGANNEQFF; CDR3 DNA: TGTGCCAGCTCACCACCGAGACTAGCGGGAGCCAACAATGAGCAGTTCTTC; J gene: TRBJ2-1; V gene: TRBV18; D gene: TRBD2; clone size: NA
CDR3 protein: CASSGQGADSPLHF; CDR3 DNA: TGTGCCAGCTCGGGACAGGGGGCGGATTCACCCCTCCACTTT; J gene: TRBJ1-6; V gene: TRBV18; D gene: TRBD1; clone size: NA